The 13 T cell receptor beta chains given below trace back to one sample, sequenced in a study of OX40 agonist ivuxolimab in advanced cancers. Assay: immunoSEQ multiplex PCR; the TCRdb copy retains only in-frame clones and omits some. The repertoire holds about 77,000 clones, with 81% as singletons. Source: CD4+ or CD8+ T cells sorted from blood, taken in a trial of the OX40 agonist ivuxolimab. The receptor source for this set is an adult with an advanced solid tumor such as melanoma, head and neck, liver or kidney cancer.

The rearrangement joins TRBV19 to TRBJ1-5, with D unclear. The CDR3 consists of 13 residues. Germline CDR1 reads LNHDA; CDR2 reads SQIVND (reference sequence). Deletions cut 2 bases from V and 4 bases from J, with 6 bases between. CDR3 bases: TGTGCCAGTAGTATACAGGAGAATCAGCCCCAGCATTTT. Amino acids: CASSIQENQPQHF.

The rearrangement joins TRBV6-5 to TRBJ2-1; 8 nucleotides line up with TRBD2. Germline CDR1 and CDR2: MNHEY and SVGAGI. The CDR3 spans 16 residues. J was trimmed by 4 bases and V by 0 bases; bases with no gene match: 5. The CDR3 protein is CASSYSTGRDYNEQFF. For the CDR3, the DNA is TGTGCCAGCAGTTACTCGACCGGGAGGGATTACAATGAGCAGTTCTTC.

The CDR3 here is CASSQDIGTANYGYTF. In nucleotides, the CDR3 is TGCGCCAGCAGCCAAGATATAGGGACAGCAAACTATGGCTACACCTTC. The chain combines TRBV4-1 with TRBJ1-2, with 7 positions matching TRBD1. The CDR3 runs to 16 residues. The germline V gene encodes CDR1 MGHRA and CDR2 YSYEKL. Trimming took 0 bases from V and 2 from J; bases not matched to a gene: 6.

The CDR3 loop is CASSNPTANYGYTF. The CDR3 DNA reads TGTGCCAGCAGCAATCCGACAGCTAACTATGGCTACACCTTC. The rearrangement joins TRBV7-2 to TRBJ1-2; D may be TRBD1 (5 bases). There are 14 residues in the CDR3. V was pared by 5 bases and J by 0 bases, with 10 bases between. Germline CDR1 SGHTA, CDR2 FQGNSA.

The chain links TRBV6-6 to TRBJ1-2; the D gene is possibly TRBD1 (5 bases). The CDR3 has 13 residues. Per the germline V gene, CDR1 is MNHNY and CDR2 is SVGAGI (reference sequence). The ends were cut back, 1 base at V and 3 bases at J, with 6 bases in the middle. The CDR3 sequence is CASSYLQDYGYTF. The DNA of the CDR3 is TGTGCCAGCAGTTACTTACAGGACTATGGCTACACCTTC.

The rearrangement joins TRBV4-2 to TRBJ2-7, with D perhaps TRBD1 or TRBD2 (5 bases each). The CDR3 consists of 13 residues. CDR1 and CDR2 (germline): LGHNA, YNFKEQ. The V and J ends lost 5 bases and 6 bases respectively, with 14 bases between them. DNA for the CDR3: TGTGCCAGCAGCTGGGGGAATGGGGTCGAGCAGTACTTC. It specifies CASSWGNGVEQYF.

This rearrangement joins TRBV12-5 to TRBJ2-7; 9 positions match TRBD2. Germline CDR1 reads LGHNT; CDR2 reads FRNRAP. Trimming cost V 3 bases and J 5 bases; bases outside gene matches: 8. CDR3 size: 15 residues. CDR3 sequence: CASGFGGTSRHEQYF. The CDR3, as DNA: TGTGCTAGTGGTTTCGGCGGGACTAGCCGACACGAGCAGTACTTC. Drawing the rest from reference TRBV12-5 and TRBJ2-7, the complete variable domain is DARVTQTPRHKVTEMGQEVTMRCQPILGHNTVFWYRQTMMQGLELLAYFRNRAPLDDSGMPKDRFSAEMPDATLATLKIQPSEPRDSAVYFCASGFGGTSRHEQYFGPGTRLTVT.

This chain uses TRBV6-4 with TRBJ2-7, with D possibly being TRBD2 (6 bases). This CDR3 has 14 residues. The germline gives CDR1 MRHNA, CDR2 SNTAGT. Trimming left V 6 bases short and J 5 bases short, with 17 bases between. This chain's CDR3 is CASSRDWRSNEQYF. The CDR3 bases are TGTGCCAGCAGCCGGGACTGGCGGAGTAACGAGCAGTACTTC.

The chain is built from TRBV5-6 and TRBJ2-1; TRBD1 is a possible D gene (5 bases). The CDR3 totals 15 residues. V was cut by 3 bases and J by 7 bases, with 17 bases left in between. CDR1 SGHDT and CDR2 YYEEEE come from the germline V gene. CDR3 coding DNA: TGTGCCAGCAGCTGGGGCAGGGATCCTTATAATGAGCAGTTCTTC. Protein: CASSWGRDPYNEQFF.

V gene TRBV18 combines with J gene TRBJ2-1; D is ambiguous. CDR1 is KGHSH and CDR2 is LQKENI in the germline V gene. CDR3 length: 15 amino acids. V gave up 2 bases and J gave up 3 bases, with 11 bases separating them. CDR3 residues: CASSPTERVYNEQFF. The CDR3 DNA is TGTGCCAGCTCACCAACGGAAAGGGTCTACAATGAGCAGTTCTTC.

This clone was seen just once. The genes are TRBV19 and TRBJ1-1; 7 bases align to TRBD1. The V segment lost 6 bases and the J segment 2 bases; nucleotides outside the gene matches: 3. In germline, CDR1 is LNHDA, CDR2 SQIVND (reference sequence). CDR3 length: 13 residues. The CDR3: CASSDRVNTEAFF. CDR3 in DNA: TGTGCCAGTAGCGACAGGGTAAACACTGAAGCTTTCTTT.

The chain recombines TRBV14 with TRBJ2-6, with a possible D match to TRBD2 (6 bases). The CDR3 sequence is 16 residues long. Between the trimmed V and J ends, which lost 0 bases and 5 bases, there was a span of 11 bases. Germline CDR1 and CDR2: SGHDN and FVKESK. CDR3 in amino acids: CASSQEEGGRANVLTF. The DNA of the CDR3 is TGTGCCAGCAGCCAAGAAGAAGGAGGGAGGGCCAACGTCCTGACTTTC.

This CDR3 reads CASSQENTIYF. CDR3 coding DNA: TGCGCCAGCAGCCAAGAAAACACCATATATTTT. The chain joins TRBV4-3 to TRBJ1-3; D not certain. CDR3 length: 11 amino acids. Germline loops: CDR1 LGHNA, CDR2 YSLEER. Trimming took off 0 bases at V and 6 bases at J, with 0 bases between the two ends.